Below are 5 T cell receptor beta chains sequenced from a single sample in a study of T cell repertoires in cytomegalovirus infection. Each CDR3 protein gets one entry after TCRdb re-called the reads with MiXCR. The sample consists of about 890,000 distinct CDR3 sequences, around 30% of them appearing once. Which antigens these TCRs recognize remains unknown. Sequenced material: cultured CD8+ T cells from PBMCs, taken from culture after CMV antigen stimulation. The receptors come from a human donor in good health (CMV status not recorded). Some clones in this sample may be carry-over from other donors' samples.

The chain employs TRBV5-5 and TRBJ2-7; D is perhaps TRBD2 (5 bases). Trimming removed 4 bases at V and 7 bases at J, with 12 bases between. CDR1 and CDR2 from the germline V gene are SGHKS and YYEKEE (reference sequence). The length of the CDR3 is 12 residues. CDR3 nucleotides: TGTGCCAGCAGCCCGGGAAGCGGAGAGCAGTACTTC. Its translation: CASSPGSGEQYF.

Only a few counts were recorded for this clonotype. The rearrangement joins TRBV7-9 to TRBJ2-3, with TRBD1 matching 7 bases. V trimming: 6 bases; J trimming: 2 bases; junction bases outside the gene matches: 8. The CDR3 sequence is 15 residues long. CDR1 is SEHNR, CDR2 FQNEAQ, per germline (reference sequence). The CDR3 DNA sequence: TGTGCCAGCAGTCCTTGGGACAGTACCACAGATACGCAGTATTTT. It translates to CASSPWDSTTDTQYF.

In its sample, this clonotype was seen many times. The chain carries TRBV4-1 and TRBJ1-1; unclear D gene. V dropped 0 bases and J dropped 1 base, with 6 bases sitting between them. Germline loops: CDR1 MGHRA, CDR2 YSYEKL. The CDR3 is 14 amino acids. The CDR3 bases are TGCGCCAGCAGCCAAGATCGGGCGAACACTGAAGCTTTCTTT. Its protein product is CASSQDRANTEAFF.

The gene calls are TRBV27 and TRBJ2-1; TRBD2 is a possible D gene (6 bases). Trimming left V 7 bases short and J 4 bases short, with 17 bases between. Germline V CDR1 and CDR2: MNHEY, SMNVEV (reference sequence). CDR3 length: 15 residues. Here the CDR3 reads CASTRIAAAYNEQFF. CDR3 coding DNA: TGTGCCAGCACCAGAATAGCGGCCGCATACAATGAGCAGTTCTTC.

This clonotype was counted a few times. The chain uses TRBV3-1 and TRBJ2-1; tentative D call: TRBD2 (6 bases). V was pared by 3 bases and J by 6 bases, with 12 bases between. CDR1 and CDR2 from the germline V gene are LGHDT and YNNKEL (reference sequence). There are 14 residues in the CDR3. This chain's CDR3 is CASSQGGLLNEQFF. CDR3 sequence (DNA): TGTGCCAGCAGCCAGGGGGGACTTCTCAATGAGCAGTTCTTC.